This T cell receptor beta chain was sequenced during a study of Ad26.COV2.S vaccination and SARS-CoV-2 variants. Overall study findings and caveats: Quantification of TCR breadth and depth may have yielded underestimates of total T cell responses. People given the vaccine had a wider spike-specific TCR breadth than placebo recipients did.

Specified treatment: approximately 18 received Ad26.COV2.S at low or high dose, single or two shots; several received placebo; per-sample allocation not given. Sampling was performed 63 days after the first vaccine or placebo injection. In Boston, the donor was an adult between 18-55 years of age. Worth noting for this clone: The antigen is undetermined.

Profiled with immunoSEQ multiplex PCR; TCRdb holds only in-frame clones, not every one. The table has approximately 300,000 clones, around four fifths seen once. The CDR3 extends over 12 amino acids. The V gene lost 8 bases and the J gene lost 2 bases, with 8 bases spanning the gap. The input for sequencing was peripheral blood, taken in a trial of Ad26.COV2.S vaccine versus placebo. The sequence was obtained from a person aged 18-65 years who received the Ad26.COV2.S COVID-19 vaccine or a placebo. V gene TRBV23-1 combines with J gene TRBJ2-3; no reliable D call. TRBV23-1 is labeled an ORF, and its function is uncertain. CDR3 nucleotides: TGCGCCAGCCCCCCTGACACAGATACGCAGTATTTT. Translation: CASPPDTDTQYF.